What follows are 31 T cell receptor beta chains derived from one specimen sequenced in a study of shared clonotypes between healthy human individuals (dated by TCRdb to the early 2020s). Libraries were constructed by the immunoSEQ multiplex PCR assay. The immuneACCESS repertoire file appears here via TCRdb, limited to in-frame rearrangements. These files lack a portion of the clones; in checked studies, under half of the deficit traces to unresolved V genes, and the cause of the others is not known. The sample has around 980,000 clones on record, 78% of them singletons. Roughly 0.62% of the sample is held by the ten biggest clonotypes. The specimen sequenced was memory CD4+ T cells from PBMCs. The cell subset or site label, as the study defines it: CD45RA-negative fraction. The source is a man between 18 and 29 years old in good health. Some clones in this sample may be carry-over from other donors' samples.

CDR3 DNA sequence: TGTGCCAGCAGCTTATTCCAGGCCGGGGGGGAGACCCAGTACTTC. It yields the protein CASSLFQAGGETQYF. V gene TRBV7-9 combines with J gene TRBJ2-5, with TRBD2 identical over 7 bases. Losses at the gene ends were 2 bases for V and 5 bases for J; bases not matched to a gene: 8. The CDR3 spans 15 residues. Germline V lookup: CDR1 SEHNR, CDR2 FQNEAQ (reference sequence).

The V and J genes are TRBV25-1 and TRBJ1-3, with D unresolved. With 8 bases removed from V and 0 bases from J, the gap between germline ends came to 11 bases. The CDR3 is made up of 14 amino acids. Germline V gene data show CDR1 as MGHDK and CDR2 as SYGVNS. This CDR3 reads CASRPRGSGNTIYF. Here the CDR3 DNA reads TGTGCCAGCCGCCCCCGGGGCTCTGGAAACACCATATATTTT.

The rearrangement joins TRBV6-1 to TRBJ1-2; D not certain. The CDR3 totals 13 residues. Trimming left V 7 bases short and J 2 bases short, with 11 bases between. From germline, CDR1 is MNHNS and CDR2 SASEGT. The DNA for the CDR3 is TGTGCCAGCAATCCTTTCGACAACTATGGCTACACCTTC. Translated: CASNPFDNYGYTF.

The rearrangement joins TRBV27 to TRBJ1-4; D ambiguous. Trimming cost V 3 bases and J 6 bases, with 2 bases left between them. The CDR3 is 11 residues long. In germline, CDR1 is MNHEY, CDR2 SMNVEV (reference sequence). The CDR3 nucleotides read TGTGCCAGCAGTTTTTATGAAAAACTGTTTTTT. Translation: CASSFYEKLFF.

CDR3 nucleotide sequence: TGTGCCAGCAGCCGACCGACGGGACCCAAGAGGTACGAGCAGTACTTC. Encoded protein: CASSRPTGPKRYEQYF. The J gene is TRBJ2-7, the V gene TRBV11-1; D may be TRBD1 or TRBD2 (5 bases each). Germline lookup yields CDR1 SGHAT and CDR2 FQDESV (reference sequence). The CDR3 length is 16 residues. The V end was cut by 5 bases, the J end by 4 bases, with 21 bases between.

A word on this clone: Other DNA sequences in the sample encode the same CDR3. V and J are TRBV14 and TRBJ2-7, with D hard to call. Trimming shortened V by 5 bases and J by 0 bases, and 11 bases separated the two germline ends. The CDR3 is made up of 14 amino acids. CDR1 is SGHDN, CDR2 FVKESK, per germline. Written as DNA, the CDR3 is TGTGCCAGCAGCTCCACACGTTCCTCCTACGAGCAGTACTTC. Translating it yields CASSSTRSSYEQYF.

The chain joins TRBV4-1 to TRBJ2-5, with TRBD2 as a possible D gene (6 bases). This CDR3 region has 15 residues. The V and J ends lost 1 base and 4 bases respectively, with 13 bases between them. CDR1 MGHRA and CDR2 YSYEKL come from the germline V gene. The CDR3 coding sequence is TGCGCCAGCAGCCAAGGGTCAGGGAGGTTAGAGACCCAGTACTTC. Amino acids: CASSQGSGRLETQYF.

The chain recombines TRBV7-2 with TRBJ2-7; a possible D gene is TRBD2 (6 bases). Trimming removed 3 bases from V and 2 bases from J, with 11 bases in between. This CDR3 spans 14 amino acids. In germline, CDR1 is SGHTA, CDR2 FQGNSA. CDR3 in amino acids: CASSFIADTYEQYF. In DNA form, the CDR3 reads TGTGCCAGCAGCTTTATAGCGGATACCTACGAGCAGTACTTC.

The CDR3 DNA sequence: TGTGCCAGCAGGCCCACAGGGAGGGTCTATGGCTACACCTTC. This gives the protein CASRPTGRVYGYTF. This chain joins TRBV28 and TRBJ1-2, with D perhaps matching TRBD1 (6 bases). This CDR3 is 14 amino acids long. The germline gives CDR1 MDHEN, CDR2 SYDVKM. V lost 6 bases and J lost 4, with 15 bases in between.

This chain joins TRBV5-1 and TRBJ2-5, with 13 bases identical to TRBD2. CDR1 SGHRS and CDR2 YFSETQ come from the germline V gene. CDR3 length: 17 residues. The trim removed 1 base at V and 5 bases at J, leaving 8 bases unmatched. CDR3 protein: CASSLPRLAGGQETQYF. DNA for the CDR3: TGCGCCAGCAGCTTGCCCCGACTAGCGGGAGGTCAGGAGACCCAGTACTTC.

The chain carries TRBV5-1 and TRBJ1-1; D is perhaps TRBD1 (5 bases). V shed 4 bases and J shed 4 bases, with 14 bases lying between them. Germline CDR1 is SGHRS and CDR2 is YFSETQ. This CDR3 is built from 14 residues. CDR3 amino acids: CASSPQSTGTEAFF. The DNA for the CDR3 is TGCGCCAGCAGCCCCCAGTCCACAGGCACTGAAGCTTTCTTT.

The chain carries TRBV7-3 and TRBJ2-5, with D uncertain. Germline assignment: CDR1 SGHTA and CDR2 FQGTGA. The V end was cut by 3 bases, the J end by 3 bases, with 8 bases between. This CDR3 is 13 amino acids long. CDR3 loop: CASSFLAEETQYF. In DNA form, the CDR3 reads TGTGCCAGCAGCTTTTTAGCCGAAGAGACCCAGTACTTC. The full variable domain, completed using reference TRBV7-3 and TRBJ2-5, is GAGVSQTPSNKVTEKGKYVELRCDPISGHTALYWYRQSLGQGPEFLIYFQGTGAADDSGLPNDRFFAVRPEGSVSTLKIQRTERGDSAVYLCASSFLAEETQYFGPGTRLLVL.

This clone appeared a single time. Other nucleotide sequences in the sample specify the same CDR3. The chain carries TRBV9 and TRBJ2-3; 12 bases agree with TRBD2. V trimming: 1 base; J trimming: 1 base; junction bases outside the gene matches: 1. CDR1 and CDR2 (germline): SGDLS, YYNGEE. The CDR3 runs 16 residues. The CDR3 nucleotides are TGTGCCAGCAGCGTACGGACTAGCGGGGGCACAGATACGCAGTATTTT. Protein product: CASSVRTSGGTDTQYF.

This clone was found once. The chain is built from TRBV5-1 and TRBJ1-1; D ambiguous. V lost 4 bases, J lost 5 bases, and 15 bases lay in between. Per germline, CDR1 SGHRS and CDR2 YFSETQ. CDR3 length: 14 residues. The CDR3 here is CASSISNLGTEAFF. CDR3 nucleotides: TGCGCCAGCAGCATAAGCAACCTGGGAACTGAAGCTTTCTTT.

A single count supports this clone. The chain couples TRBV11-2 to TRBJ1-4; D gene unclear. CDR3 size: 14 residues. Germline CDR1 is SGHAT and CDR2 is FQNNGV. V lost 4 bases to trimming and J lost 4 bases, with 10 bases between them. CDR3 sequence: CASSWGFSNEKLFF. CDR3 coding DNA: TGTGCCAGCAGCTGGGGTTTTAGTAATGAAAAACTGTTTTTT.

The chain uses TRBV28 and TRBJ1-1; 7 bases are a match to TRBD1. Germline V gives CDR1 MDHEN, CDR2 SYDVKM. CDR3 length: 16 amino acids. V gave up 1 base and J gave up 0 bases; unmatched junction bases: 5. The CDR3 nucleotides are TGTGCCAGCAGTTTATATTACGGGACAGTGAACACTGAAGCTTTCTTT. Translating gives CASSLYYGTVNTEAFF.

The genes are TRBV5-6 and TRBJ2-7; possibly TRBD1 for D (6 bases). V was pared by 1 base and J by 6 bases, with 14 bases between. CDR3 length: 14 residues. Germline V gene data show CDR1 as SGHDT and CDR2 as YYEEEE. CDR3 residues: CASSLQGGPLEQYF. The CDR3 nucleotides read TGTGCCAGCAGCTTGCAAGGGGGTCCCCTCGAGCAGTACTTC.

This sequence joins TRBV6-1 and TRBJ1-4; D may be TRBD1 (5 bases). The CDR3 totals 16 residues. Germline V lookup: CDR1 MNHNS, CDR2 SASEGT. With 0 bases removed from V and 8 bases from J, the gap between germline ends came to 16 bases. The DNA for the CDR3 is TGTGCCAGCAGTGAAGCGAGGTCCCTACGGGGCGAAAAACTGTTTTTT. It is translated as CASSEARSLRGEKLFF.

This clone has just a few counts. The chain joins TRBV7-9 to TRBJ1-1, with 7 bases fitting TRBD1. Germline V gives CDR1 SEHNR, CDR2 FQNEAQ (reference sequence). The trim removed 3 bases at V and 5 bases at J, leaving 6 bases unmatched. This CDR3 is built from 14 residues. The CDR3 DNA is TGTGCCAGCAGCTTCCAGGGGGTAGGGACTGAAGCTTTCTTT. Translated: CASSFQGVGTEAFF.

J is TRBJ2-5 and V is TRBV2, with D tentatively TRBD2 (6 bases). This CDR3 is 15 amino acids long. The ends were cut back, 4 bases at V and 5 bases at J, with 17 bases in the middle. Per germline, CDR1 SNHLY and CDR2 FYNNEI. In DNA, the CDR3 is TGTGCCAGCAGTGCGGAGCGGGTTAAAGCGGAGACCCAGTACTTC. It encodes CASSAERVKAETQYF. Based on the CDR3 plus reference TRBV2 and TRBJ2-5, the full variable domain is EPEVTQTPSHQVTQMGQEVILRCVPISNHLYFYWYRQILGQKVEFLVSFYNNEISEKSEIFDDQFSVERPDGSNFTLKIRSTKLEDSAMYFCASSAERVKAETQYFGPGTRLLVL.

This sequence joins TRBV14 and TRBJ1-4; possible D gene TRBD1, 6 bases. Germline V gene sequence: CDR1 SGHDN, CDR2 FVKESK. Trimming took off 0 bases at V and 8 bases at J, with 13 bases between the two ends. The CDR3 loop spans 15 amino acids. As DNA, the CDR3 is TGTGCCAGCAGCCAAGAGGCAGGGGTCGGGGAAAAACTGTTTTTT. Its protein product is CASSQEAGVGEKLFF.

J is TRBJ1-1 and V is TRBV30; D not certain. Between the trimmed V and J ends, which lost 3 bases and 1 base, there was a span of 3 bases. Germline values: CDR1 GTSNPN, CDR2 SVGIG (reference sequence). The CDR3 contains 11 residues. CDR3 sequence reads: CAWRQNTEAFF. CDR3 bases: TGTGCCTGGAGACAGAACACTGAAGCTTTCTTT.

The rearrangement uses TRBV12-5 and TRBJ2-1, with 10 positions matching TRBD2. The CDR3 spans 16 residues. From germline, CDR1 is LGHNT and CDR2 FRNRAP. The V segment lost 0 bases and the J segment 7 bases; nucleotides outside the gene matches: 6. CDR3 protein: CASGLVAGGSRNEQFF. Here the CDR3 DNA reads TGTGCTAGTGGTTTGGTAGCGGGGGGGTCCCGGAATGAGCAGTTCTTC.

The V and J genes are TRBV29-1 and TRBJ2-5; 11 nucleotides line up with TRBD2. The germline V gene has CDR1 SQVTM and CDR2 ANQGSEA. V shed 6 bases and J 2 bases; nucleotides not matched to a gene: 11. This CDR3 has 16 residues. CDR3 nucleotide sequence: TGCAGCGTGCCTCAACCGGGACTAGCGGTTCAAGAGACCCAGTACTTC. Translating gives CSVPQPGLAVQETQYF. The full variable domain, completed using reference TRBV29-1 and TRBJ2-5, is SAVISQKPSRDICQRGTSLTIQCQVDSQVTMMFWYRQQPGQSLTLIATANQGSEATYESGFVIDKFPISRPNLTFSTLTVSNMSPEDSSIYLCSVPQPGLAVQETQYFGPGTRLLVL.

The chain has TRBV28 and TRBJ1-2; TRBD1 agrees at 10 bases. The V segment lost 6 bases and the J segment 4 bases; nucleotides outside the gene matches: 8. Per the germline V gene, CDR1 is MDHEN and CDR2 is SYDVKM. This CDR3 comprises 15 residues. In DNA form, the CDR3 reads TGTGCCAGCAGACAGGGACAGGGGTGGGTCTATGGCTACACCTTC. This gives the protein CASRQGQGWVYGYTF.

The chain combines TRBV4-2 with TRBJ2-1, with D perhaps assigned TRBD1 or TRBD2 (5 bases each). V was pared by 1 base and J by 0 bases, with 25 bases between. The V gene's germline CDR1 is LGHNA and CDR2 YNFKEQ. The CDR3 length is 21 residues. CDR3 loop: CASSQGTSRQRFLSSYNEQFF. Here the CDR3 DNA reads TGTGCCAGCAGCCAAGGGACTTCTCGACAGCGTTTCCTGAGCTCCTACAATGAGCAGTTCTTC.

This chain links TRBV9 with TRBJ2-3; 12 bases match TRBD2. There are 18 residues in the CDR3. V dropped 1 base and J dropped 6; count of bases not matched to a gene: 12. CDR1 is SGDLS, CDR2 YYNGEE, per germline. CDR3 nucleotide sequence: TGTGCCAGCAGCGTACGAGGGGAACTAGCGGGAGGTGGGGATACGCAGTATTTT. It translates to CASSVRGELAGGGDTQYF.

This chain joins TRBV27 and TRBJ2-7; TRBD1 aligns across 9 bases. The CDR3 loop spans 18 amino acids. After removal of 7 bases from V and 3 bases from J, the junction contained 19 bases not matched to a gene. Germline V CDR1 and CDR2: MNHEY, SMNVEV (reference sequence). CDR3 DNA sequence: TGTGCCAGCAACCCTTCCCGGGACAGGGCAAAGGGGGGCTACGAGCAGTACTTC. This encodes CASNPSRDRAKGGYEQYF.

This chain links TRBV5-1 with TRBJ2-7; D not resolved. This CDR3 has 14 residues. Per germline, CDR1 SGHRS and CDR2 YFSETQ. Deletions cut 0 bases from V and 5 bases from J, with 12 bases between. Here the CDR3 DNA reads TGCGCCAGCAGCTTGGCGGCCGTCGTCGACGAGCAGTACTTC. This codes for CASSLAAVVDEQYF.

The chain carries TRBV5-1 and TRBJ2-5; unclear D gene. Germline V gives CDR1 SGHRS, CDR2 YFSETQ. The CDR3 sequence is 12 residues long. V lost 3 bases, J lost 5 bases, and 8 bases lay in between. CDR3 sequence reads: CASSSSGETQYF. In DNA, the CDR3 is TGCGCCAGCAGCTCTTCTGGGGAGACCCAGTACTTC.

In the case of this clone: A single base separates this from a much larger clone, so it may be a read error. The CDR3 sequence is CASSVVPTSNGQFF. CDR3 nucleotides: TGTGCCAGCAGCGTAGTGCCTACGAGCAATGGGCAGTTCTTC. The gene calls are TRBV9 and TRBJ2-1; no clear D. CDR1 is SGDLS and CDR2 is YYNGEE in the germline V gene. The CDR3 spans 14 residues.